This TCR beta chain was obtained from a study of blood T cell repertoires in COVID-19. Assignments of participants to cohorts depended upon their own reported clinical history. In the authors' methods: Using reference gene primer amplification, nucleated cell counts were estimated. Sequencing used immunoSEQ multiplex PCR; TCRdb keeps in-frame clones, though not all of them. The V and J calls and the clone size are those of that table, but D and trimming were determined from the DNA. The table lists 120,000 to 150,000 clones, less than 90% of them singletons. The CDR3 consists of 13 residues. The germline V gene has CDR1 SGHVS and CDR2 FNYEAQ. The ends lost 5 bases at V and 3 bases at J; junction bases unmatched: 4.

This TCR was sampled from a man aged 40-50 years with acute COVID-19. The sample taken for sequencing was PBMCs or T cells enriched from blood (not recorded which). The chain couples TRBV7-6 to TRBJ2-7; 7 nucleotides agree with TRBD1. CDR3 coding DNA: TGTGCCAGCAGCCCCGGGACAGACTACGAGCAGTACTTC. It yields the protein CASSPGTDYEQYF.